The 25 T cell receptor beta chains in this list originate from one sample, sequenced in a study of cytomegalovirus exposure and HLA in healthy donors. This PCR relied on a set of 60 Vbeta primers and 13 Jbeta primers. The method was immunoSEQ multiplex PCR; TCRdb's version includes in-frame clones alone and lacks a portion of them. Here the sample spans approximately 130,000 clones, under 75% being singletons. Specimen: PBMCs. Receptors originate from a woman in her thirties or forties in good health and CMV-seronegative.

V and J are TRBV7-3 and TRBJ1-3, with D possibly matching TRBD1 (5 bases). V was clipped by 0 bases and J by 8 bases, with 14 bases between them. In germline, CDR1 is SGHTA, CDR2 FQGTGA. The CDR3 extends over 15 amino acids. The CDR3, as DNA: TGTGCCAGCAGCTTAACCGGGGGACCCGGGGACACCATATATTTT. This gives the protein CASSLTGGPGDTIYF.

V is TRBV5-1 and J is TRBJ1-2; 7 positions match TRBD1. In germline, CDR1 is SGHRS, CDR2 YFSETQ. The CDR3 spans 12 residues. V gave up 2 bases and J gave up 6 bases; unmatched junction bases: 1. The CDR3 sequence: CASSLGQDGYTF. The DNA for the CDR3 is TGCGCCAGCAGCTTAGGACAGGATGGCTACACCTTC. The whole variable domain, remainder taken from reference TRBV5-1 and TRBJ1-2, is KAGVTQTPRYLIKTRGQQVTLSCSPISGHRSVSWYQQTPGQGLQFLFEYFSETQRNKGNFPGRFSGRQFSNSRSEMNVSTLELGDSALYLCASSLGQDGYTFGSGTRLTVV.

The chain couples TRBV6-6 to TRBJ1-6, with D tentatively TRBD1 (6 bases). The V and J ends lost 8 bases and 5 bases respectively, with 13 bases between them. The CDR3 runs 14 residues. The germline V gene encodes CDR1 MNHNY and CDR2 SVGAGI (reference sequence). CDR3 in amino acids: CASALGADNSPLHF. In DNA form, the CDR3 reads TGTGCCAGCGCCCTGGGGGCCGATAATTCACCCCTCCACTTT.

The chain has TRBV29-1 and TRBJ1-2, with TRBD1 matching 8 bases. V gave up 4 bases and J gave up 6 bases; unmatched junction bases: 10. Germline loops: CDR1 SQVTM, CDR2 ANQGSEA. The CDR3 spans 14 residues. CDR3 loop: CSVARQGASNGYTF. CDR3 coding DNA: TGCAGCGTTGCTCGCCAGGGGGCGAGTAATGGCTACACCTTC.

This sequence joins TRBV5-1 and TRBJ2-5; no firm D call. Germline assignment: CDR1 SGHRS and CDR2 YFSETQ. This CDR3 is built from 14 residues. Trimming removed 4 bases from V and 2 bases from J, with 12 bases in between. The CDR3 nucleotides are TGCGCCAGCAGCCCCGCAGGATTGCAAGAGACCCAGTACTTC. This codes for CASSPAGLQETQYF. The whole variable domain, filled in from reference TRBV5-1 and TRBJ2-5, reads KAGVTQTPRYLIKTRGQQVTLSCSPISGHRSVSWYQQTPGQGLQFLFEYFSETQRNKGNFPGRFSGRQFSNSRSEMNVSTLELGDSALYLCASSPAGLQETQYFGPGTRLLVL.

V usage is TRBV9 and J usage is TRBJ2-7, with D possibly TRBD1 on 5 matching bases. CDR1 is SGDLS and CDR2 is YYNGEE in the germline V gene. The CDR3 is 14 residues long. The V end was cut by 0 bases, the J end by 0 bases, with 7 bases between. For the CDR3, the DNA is TGTGCCAGCAGCGTAGGGACAAACTCCTACGAGCAGTACTTC. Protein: CASSVGTNSYEQYF.

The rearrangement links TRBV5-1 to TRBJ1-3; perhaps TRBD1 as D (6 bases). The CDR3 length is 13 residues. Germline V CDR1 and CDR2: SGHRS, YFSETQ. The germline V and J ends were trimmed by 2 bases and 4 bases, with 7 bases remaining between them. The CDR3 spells CASSLGQGNTIYF. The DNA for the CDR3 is TGCGCCAGCAGCTTAGGACAGGGAAACACCATATATTTT.

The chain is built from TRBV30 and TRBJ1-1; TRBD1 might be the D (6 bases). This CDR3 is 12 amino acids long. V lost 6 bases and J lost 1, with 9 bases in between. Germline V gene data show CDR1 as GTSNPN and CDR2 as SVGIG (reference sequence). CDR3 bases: TGTGCCTGTCTCAGGGGGAACACTGAAGCTTTCTTT. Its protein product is CACLRGNTEAFF.

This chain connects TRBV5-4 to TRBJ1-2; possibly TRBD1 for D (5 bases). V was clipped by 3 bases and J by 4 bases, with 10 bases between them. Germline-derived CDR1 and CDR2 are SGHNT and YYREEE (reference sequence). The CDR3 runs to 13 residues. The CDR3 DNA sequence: TGTGCCAGCAGCTCGACAGTGATCTATGGCTACACCTTC. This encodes CASSSTVIYGYTF.

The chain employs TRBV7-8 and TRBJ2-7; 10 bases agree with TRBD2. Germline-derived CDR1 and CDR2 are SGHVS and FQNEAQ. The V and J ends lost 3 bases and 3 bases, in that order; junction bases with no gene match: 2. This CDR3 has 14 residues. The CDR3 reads CASSLGLANYEQYF. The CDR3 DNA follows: TGTGCCAGCAGCTTGGGACTAGCGAACTACGAGCAGTACTTC.

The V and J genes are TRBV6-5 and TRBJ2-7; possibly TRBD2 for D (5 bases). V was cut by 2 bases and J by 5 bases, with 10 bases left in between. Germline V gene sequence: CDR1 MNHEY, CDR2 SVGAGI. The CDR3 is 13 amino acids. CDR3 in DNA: TGTGCCAGCAGTTACGGGGAGTGGGACGAGCAGTACTTC. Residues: CASSYGEWDEQYF.

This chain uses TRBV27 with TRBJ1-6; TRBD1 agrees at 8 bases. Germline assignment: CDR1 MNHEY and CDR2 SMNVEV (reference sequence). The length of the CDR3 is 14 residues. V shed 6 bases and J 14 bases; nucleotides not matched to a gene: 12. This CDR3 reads CASRPGQAPRTLHF. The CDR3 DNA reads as TGTGCCAGCAGGCCGGGACAGGCCCCCAGGACCCTCCACTTT.

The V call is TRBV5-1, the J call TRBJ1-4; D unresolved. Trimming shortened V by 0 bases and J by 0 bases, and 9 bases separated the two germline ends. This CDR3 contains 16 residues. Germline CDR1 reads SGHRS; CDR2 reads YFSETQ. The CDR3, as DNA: TGCGCCAGCAGCTTGGAGCCTGTTGCAACTAATGAAAAACTGTTTTTT. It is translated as CASSLEPVATNEKLFF. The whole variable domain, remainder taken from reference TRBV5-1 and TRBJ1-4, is KAGVTQTPRYLIKTRGQQVTLSCSPISGHRSVSWYQQTPGQGLQFLFEYFSETQRNKGNFPGRFSGRQFSNSRSEMNVSTLELGDSALYLCASSLEPVATNEKLFFGSGTQLSVL.

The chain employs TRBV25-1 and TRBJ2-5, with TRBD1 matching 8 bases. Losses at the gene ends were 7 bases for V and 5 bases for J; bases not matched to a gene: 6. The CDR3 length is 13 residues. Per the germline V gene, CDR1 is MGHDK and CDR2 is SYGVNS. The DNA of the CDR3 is TGTGCCAGCATGGACAGGACAGGGGAGACCCAGTACTTC. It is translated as CASMDRTGETQYF.

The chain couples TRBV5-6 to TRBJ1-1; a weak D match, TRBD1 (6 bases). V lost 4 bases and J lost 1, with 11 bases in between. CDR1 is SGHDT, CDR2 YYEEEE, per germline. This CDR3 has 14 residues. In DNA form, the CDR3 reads TGTGCCAGCAGCATGACAGGCCGGAACACTGAAGCTTTCTTT. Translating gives CASSMTGRNTEAFF. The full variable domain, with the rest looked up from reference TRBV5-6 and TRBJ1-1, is DAGVTQSPTHLIKTRGQQVTLRCSPKSGHDTVSWYQQALGQGPQFIFQYYEEEERQRGNFPDRFSGHQFPNYSSELNVNALLLGDSALYLCASSMTGRNTEAFFGQGTRLTVV.

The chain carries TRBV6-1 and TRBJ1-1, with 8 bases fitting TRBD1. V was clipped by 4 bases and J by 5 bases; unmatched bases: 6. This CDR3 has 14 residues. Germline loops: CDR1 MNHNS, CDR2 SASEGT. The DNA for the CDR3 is TGTGCCAGCAGTGGCCCAGGGGGCAATACTGAAGCTTTCTTT. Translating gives CASSGPGGNTEAFF.

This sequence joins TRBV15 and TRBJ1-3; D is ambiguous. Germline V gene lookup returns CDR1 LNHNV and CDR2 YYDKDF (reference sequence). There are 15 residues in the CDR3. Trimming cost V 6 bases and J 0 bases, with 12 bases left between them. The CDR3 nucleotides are TGTGCCACCAGGACGGACGGGAGCTCTGGAAACACCATATATTTT. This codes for CATRTDGSSGNTIYF.

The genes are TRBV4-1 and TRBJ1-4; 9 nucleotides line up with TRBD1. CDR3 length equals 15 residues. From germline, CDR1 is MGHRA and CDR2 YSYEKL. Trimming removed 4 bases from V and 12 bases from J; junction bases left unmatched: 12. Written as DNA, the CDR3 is TGCGCCAGCAGCCCCTTGGGACAGGGTAGGAGTCAACTGTTTTTT. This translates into CASSPLGQGRSQLFF.

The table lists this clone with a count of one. The CDR3 region is CASSRDRGNLEAFF. CDR3 nucleotides: TGTGCCAGCAGCAGGGACAGGGGGAACCTTGAAGCTTTCTTT. The chain combines TRBV13 with TRBJ1-1; TRBD1 agrees at 11 bases. The CDR3 totals 14 residues. Germline V gene sequence: CDR1 PRHDT, CDR2 FYEKMQ (reference sequence). The junction had 6 bases not matched to a gene; V was cut back by 5 bases and J by 7 bases.

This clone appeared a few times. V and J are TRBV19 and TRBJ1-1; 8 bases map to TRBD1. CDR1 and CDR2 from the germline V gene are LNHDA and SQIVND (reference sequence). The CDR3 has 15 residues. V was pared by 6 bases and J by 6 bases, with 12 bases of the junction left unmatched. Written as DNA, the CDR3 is TGTGCCAGTAGACCTCAACAGGGGGATACCGCTGAAGCTTTCTTT. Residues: CASRPQQGDTAEAFF.

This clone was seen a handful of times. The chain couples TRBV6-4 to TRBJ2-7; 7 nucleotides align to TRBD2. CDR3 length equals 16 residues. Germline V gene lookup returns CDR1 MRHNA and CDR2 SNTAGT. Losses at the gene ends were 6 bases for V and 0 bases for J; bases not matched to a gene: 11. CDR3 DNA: TGTGCCAGCAGCGCCCTGAGAGCGGGGAACTCCTACGAGCAGTACTTC. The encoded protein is CASSALRAGNSYEQYF.

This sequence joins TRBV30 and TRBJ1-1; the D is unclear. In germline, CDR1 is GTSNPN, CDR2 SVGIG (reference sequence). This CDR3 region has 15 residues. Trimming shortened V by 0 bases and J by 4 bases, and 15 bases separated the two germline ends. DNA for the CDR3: TGTGCCTGGAGTGTACGGGGAGGTGGAATCACTGAAGCTTTCTTT. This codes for CAWSVRGGGITEAFF.

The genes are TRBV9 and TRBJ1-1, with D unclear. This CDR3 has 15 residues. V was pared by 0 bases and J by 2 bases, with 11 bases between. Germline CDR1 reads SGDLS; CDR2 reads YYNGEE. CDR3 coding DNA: TGTGCCAGCAGCGTAGAGCCCGTCTCAAACACTGAAGCTTTCTTT. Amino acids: CASSVEPVSNTEAFF. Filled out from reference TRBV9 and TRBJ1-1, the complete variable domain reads DSGVTQTPKHLITATGQRVTLRCSPRSGDLSVYWYQQSLDQGLQFLIQYYNGEERAKGNILERFSAQQFPDLHSELNLSSLELGDSALYFCASSVEPVSNTEAFFGQGTRLTVV.

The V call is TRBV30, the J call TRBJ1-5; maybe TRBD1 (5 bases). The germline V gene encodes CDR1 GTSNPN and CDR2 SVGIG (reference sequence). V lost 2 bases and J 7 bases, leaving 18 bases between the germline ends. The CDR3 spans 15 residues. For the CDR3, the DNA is TGTGCCTGGAGTTCTCCCCAGGGAAGGGAACAGCCCCAGCATTTT. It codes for CAWSSPQGREQPQHF. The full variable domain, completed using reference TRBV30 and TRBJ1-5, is SQTIHQWPATLVQPVGSPLSLECTVEGTSNPNLYWYRQAAGRGLQLLFYSVGIGQISSEVPQNLSASRPQDRQFILSSKKLLLSDSGFYLCAWSSPQGREQPQHFGDGTRLSIL.

The CDR3 bases are TGTGCCAGCAGCCAACGAGGGAACACCATATATTTT. Translated, it gives CASSQRGNTIYF. The chain links TRBV7-2 to TRBJ1-3, with D unresolved. The ends were cut back, 5 bases at V and 7 bases at J, with 9 bases in the middle. CDR3 length: 12 amino acids. Germline values: CDR1 SGHTA, CDR2 FQGNSA.